The 22 T cell receptor beta chains below were found in one sample sequenced in a study of human T cells and chemical hapten exposure (dated by TCRdb to about 2021). The time point label of this sample denotes: pre-sensitization, week 0. Taken with the paper, the label for treatment or condition translates to: therapeutic diphenylcyclopropenone sensitization with weekly scalp DPC. Libraries were made using RACE. TCRdb records NextSeq 500 as the sequencer. TCRdb ran its own pipeline on the public reads, namely fastp trimming at Q25 and MiXCR clone calling, and kept in-frame beta chains. Rows merge per CDR3 protein into single entries with the most common DNA and genes. This sample comprises about 98,000 distinct CDR3 sequences, 10% to 12% of them detected only once. The ten largest clones take up about 3% of the sample. This material consisted of whole blood, taken in connection with sensitization to the hapten diphenylcyclopropenone (DPC). The receptors derive from a woman aged 60-75 years with alopecia areata. Some clones in this sample may be carry-over from other donors' samples.

The CDR3 nucleotides read TGTGCCCAGCCGCATGGGGGAGGGGGCGTCAGGGCCCTTGCTCCAGATACGCAGTATTTT. Translating gives CAQPHGGGGVRALAPDTQYF. This chain joins TRBV12-3 or TRBV12-4 and TRBJ2-3; D tentatively fits TRBD1 or TRBD2 (7 bases each). Deletions cut 11 bases from V and 4 bases from J, with 37 bases between. The CDR3 loop spans 20 amino acids.

The rearrangement links TRBV12-3 or TRBV12-4 to TRBJ1-1, with D uncertain. Trimming cost V 2 bases and J 1 base, with 14 bases left between them. The CDR3 runs 16 residues. The CDR3 sequence is CASSLYRVDTNTEAFF. The CDR3 DNA reads TGTGCCAGCAGTTTATATCGAGTCGACACGAACACTGAAGCTTTCTTT.

The chain joins TRBV3-1 to TRBJ2-7, with D possibly TRBD2 on 6 matching bases. Germline-derived CDR1 and CDR2 are LGHDT and YNNKEL (reference sequence). There are 15 residues in the CDR3. Trimming removed 0 bases at V and 1 base at J, with 10 bases between. This CDR3 is CASSQEAGPSYEQYF. The CDR3 region has the DNA TGTGCCAGCAGCCAAGAGGCGGGGCCATCCTACGAGCAGTACTTC.

This clonotype occurred many times. This chain joins TRBV29-1 and TRBJ1-1, with a tentative D call TRBD1 (5 bases). Trimming took 1 base from V and 1 from J, leaving 7 bases between them. This CDR3 has 13 residues. Germline V gene lookup returns CDR1 SQVTM and CDR2 ANQGSEA. The CDR3 sequence: CSVEVQGNTEAFF. DNA for the CDR3: TGCAGCGTTGAAGTCCAGGGGAACACTGAAGCTTTCTTT. The complete variable domain, with remaining parts taken from reference TRBV29-1 and TRBJ1-1, reads SAVISQKPSRDICQRGTSLTIQCQVDSQVTMMFWYRQQPGQSLTLIATANQGSEATYESGFVIDKFPISRPNLTFSTLTVSNMSPEDSSIYLCSVEVQGNTEAFFGQGTRLTVV.

This chain uses TRBV29-1 with TRBJ1-1; D is unclear. V was trimmed by 3 bases and J by 0 bases, leaving 11 bases between them. CDR3 length: 14 amino acids. Per germline, CDR1 SQVTM and CDR2 ANQGSEA. The CDR3 sequence is CSVDGQTMNTEAFF. The CDR3 DNA reads as TGCAGCGTTGATGGGCAGACCATGAACACTGAAGCTTTCTTT.

This clonotype has a handful of counts. The rearrangement joins TRBV12-3 or TRBV12-4 to TRBJ1-5; D is ambiguous. The CDR3 has 11 residues. Trimming stripped 6 bases from V and 10 bases from J, with 10 bases between. Here the CDR3 DNA reads TGTGCCAGCAGCGTCCCGGGCCCCCAGCATTTT. Translation: CASSVPGPQHF.

The V call is TRBV29-1, the J call TRBJ1-2, with 9 bases that match TRBD1. Germline loops: CDR1 SQVTM, CDR2 ANQGSEA. The CDR3 consists of 14 residues. Trimming at V came to 4 bases and at J to 6 bases, leaving 9 bases not matched to a gene. The CDR3 here is CSVGQGQGINGYTF. The CDR3 coding sequence is TGCAGCGTTGGACAAGGACAGGGGATAAATGGCTACACCTTC.

This clonotype was seen repeatedly, ten times or more. The chain carries TRBV2 and TRBJ2-1, with TRBD2 as a possible D gene (5 bases). Germline values: CDR1 SNHLY, CDR2 FYNNEI. The V gene lost 5 bases and the J gene lost 3 bases, with 8 bases spanning the gap. This CDR3 region has 13 residues. CDR3 protein: CASSPGNYNEQFF. CDR3 sequence (DNA): TGTGCCAGCAGTCCCGGGAACTACAATGAGCAGTTCTTC. The variable domain in full, with the rest retrieved from reference TRBV2 and TRBJ2-1, is EPEVTQTPSHQVTQMGQEVILRCVPISNHLYFYWYRQILGQKVEFLVSFYNNEISEKSEIFDDQFSVERPDGSNFTLKIRSTKLEDSAMYFCASSPGNYNEQFFGPGTRLTVL.

In this sample, this clonotype turned up a few times. The chain uses TRBV7-9 and TRBJ2-6; D remains ambiguous. Germline V CDR1 and CDR2: SEHNR, FQNEAQ (reference sequence). Trimming stripped 5 bases from V and 0 bases from J, with 8 bases between. The CDR3 has 15 amino acids. In DNA, the CDR3 is TGTGCCAGCAGCCGAATGCGCTCTGGGGCCAACGTCCTGACTTTC. Amino acids: CASSRMRSGANVLTF. Combining the CDR3 with reference TRBV7-9 and TRBJ2-6 gives the whole variable domain DTGVSQNPRHKITKRGQNVTFRCDPISEHNRLYWYRQTLGQGPEFLTYFQNEAQLEKSRLLSDRFSAERPKGSFSTLEIQRTEQGDSAMYLCASSRMRSGANVLTFGAGSRLTVL.

This clonotype was picked up many times. The V gene is TRBV7-9, the J gene TRBJ1-2, with no clear D. V dropped 6 bases and J dropped 7 bases, with 15 bases sitting between them. The CDR3 sequence is 13 residues long. Germline V lookup: CDR1 SEHNR, CDR2 FQNEAQ (reference sequence). The CDR3 spells CASRSQDLGGYTF. The CDR3 DNA reads as TGTGCCAGCAGGTCGCAGGACCTCGGTGGCTACACCTTC.

This clonotype was counted between two and nine times. The chain links TRBV20-1 to TRBJ1-1; D gene ambiguous. The CDR3 extends over 12 amino acids. Looked up from germline, CDR1 is DFQATT and CDR2 is SNEGSKA (reference sequence). V was trimmed by 3 bases and J by 9 bases, leaving 14 bases between them. CDR3 bases: TGCAGTGCTAGCACGATTTCGGGGAAAGCTTTCTTT. As protein: CSASTISGKAFF.

This clonotype was detected many times. The V gene is TRBV11-2, the J gene TRBJ2-7; D gene uncertain. Trimming took 2 bases from V and 3 from J, leaving 5 bases between them. CDR3 size: 12 residues. Germline values: CDR1 SGHAT, CDR2 FQNNGV. CDR3 sequence (DNA): TGTGCCAGCAGCTTAACCGGCTACGAGCAGTACTTC. As protein: CASSLTGYEQYF.

The chain uses TRBV2 and TRBJ2-3, with no clear D. This CDR3 spans 14 amino acids. Germline CDR1 SNHLY, CDR2 FYNNEI. V was clipped by 6 bases and J by 2 bases, with 12 bases between them. The CDR3 here is CASRPGPTTDTQYF. CDR3 in DNA: TGTGCCAGCAGACCCGGACCCACCACAGATACGCAGTATTTT. Filled out from reference TRBV2 and TRBJ2-3, the complete variable domain reads EPEVTQTPSHQVTQMGQEVILRCVPISNHLYFYWYRQILGQKVEFLVSFYNNEISEKSEIFDDQFSVERPDGSNFTLKIRSTKLEDSAMYFCASRPGPTTDTQYFGPGTRLTVL.

This clonotype turned up a few times. The V and J genes are TRBV18 and TRBJ2-3; D is ambiguous. The CDR3 has 11 amino acids. Trimming shortened V by 6 bases and J by 7 bases, and 8 bases separated the two germline ends. Per germline, CDR1 KGHSH and CDR2 LQKENI. The CDR3 protein is CASSSQYTQYF. Here the CDR3 DNA reads TGTGCCAGCTCGTCCCAGTATACGCAGTATTTT.

This clonotype was found a few times. The chain combines TRBV18 with TRBJ2-1, with a tentative D call TRBD1 (5 bases). CDR1 and CDR2 from the germline V gene are KGHSH and LQKENI. V lost 3 bases and J lost 2, with 17 bases in between. There are 17 residues in the CDR3. The CDR3 reads CASSPAWGSATYNEQFF. In nucleotides, the CDR3 is TGTGCCAGCTCACCGGCTTGGGGCAGCGCAACCTACAATGAGCAGTTCTTC. Drawing the rest from reference TRBV18 and TRBJ2-1, the complete variable domain is NAGVMQNPRHLVRRRGQEARLRCSPMKGHSHVYWYRQLPEEGLKFMVYLQKENIIDESGMPKERFSAEFPKEGPSILRIQQVVRGDSAAYFCASSPAWGSATYNEQFFGPGTRLTVL.

This clonotype was counted only a few times. The DNA for the CDR3 is TGCAGCGTTCAGGGTTGGGCTGAAGCTTTCTTT. It codes for CSVQGWAEAFF. The V and J genes are TRBV29-1 and TRBJ1-1, with a possible D match to TRBD1 (5 bases). The germline V gene has CDR1 SQVTM and CDR2 ANQGSEA. Trimming cost V 5 bases and J 6 bases, with 10 bases left between them. The CDR3 loop spans 11 amino acids.

This clonotype was seen at least ten times. This chain joins TRBV30 and TRBJ2-1; TRBD2 is a possible D gene (5 bases). Germline CDR1 and CDR2: GTSNPN and SVGIG (reference sequence). CDR3 length: 15 amino acids. Trimming stripped 3 bases from V and 5 bases from J, with 17 bases between. The CDR3, as DNA: TGTGCCTGGAGCAAACTCTCAGGACTGAACAATGAGCAGTTCTTC. The encoded protein is CAWSKLSGLNNEQFF.

The table lists this clonotype with many counts. The CDR3 sequence: CSASLDRANQPQHF. The CDR3 DNA follows: TGCAGCGCCTCCTTGGACAGGGCAAATCAGCCCCAGCATTTT. V and J are TRBV29-1 and TRBJ1-5; 8 positions match TRBD1. With 7 bases clipped from V and 4 bases from J, the junction kept 9 bases outside the gene matches. The CDR3 runs to 14 residues. Germline CDR1 SQVTM, CDR2 ANQGSEA.

This clonotype was seen many times. The CDR3 here is CASSQGGGDRWHEQYF. In DNA form, the CDR3 reads TGTGCCAGCAGCCAAGGAGGGGGGGACAGGTGGCACGAGCAGTACTTC. This chain links TRBV4-2 with TRBJ2-7, with D tentatively TRBD1 (8 bases). The CDR3 consists of 16 residues. With 1 base removed from V and 5 bases from J, the gap between germline ends came to 18 bases. Germline CDR1 is LGHNA and CDR2 is YNFKEQ.

In its sample, this clonotype was seen many times. V gene TRBV11-3 combines with J gene TRBJ1-1; D not certain. The CDR3 is 13 amino acids. Germline lookup yields CDR1 SGHNT and CDR2 YENEEA. V gave up 5 bases and J gave up 7 bases, with 14 bases separating them. The CDR3 sequence: CASSKTPDGEAFF. CDR3 nucleotides: TGTGCCAGCAGCAAGACACCCGACGGTGAAGCTTTCTTT.

This clonotype was seen a handful of times. The V call is TRBV27, the J call TRBJ2-7; 10 bases are shared with TRBD1. The V gene's germline CDR1 is MNHEY and CDR2 SMNVEV (reference sequence). This CDR3 spans 16 amino acids. V lost 4 bases and J lost 3; bases outside the gene matches: 9. CDR3: CASSSGTGVRYYEQYF. CDR3 coding DNA: TGTGCCAGCAGTTCAGGGACAGGGGTCCGGTACTACGAGCAGTACTTC.

The V gene is TRBV2, the J gene TRBJ2-2; 8 nucleotides match TRBD1. With 10 bases clipped from V and 1 base from J, the junction kept 5 bases outside the gene matches. The germline CDR1 and CDR2 sequences are SNHLY and FYNNEI. The CDR3 runs 14 residues. CDR3 coding DNA: TGTGCCACCTCCGGGACAGGGAACACCGGGGAGCTGTTTTTT. It codes for CATSGTGNTGELFF.